This T cell receptor beta chain was found in a study of memory CD4+ T cells and cytomegalovirus serostatus. Study-wide background: This sample comes from healthy Belgian adults, several CMV seropositive, around 26 seronegative.

Comments on this clone: As yet, its antigen is unknown.

Whole-study findings and limits: Each of roughly 65 CMV-associated TCRbeta sequences occurred in one to five individuals.

Single viable CD3+CD4+CD8-CD45RO+ cells were sorted as the memory CD4+ T cells. Serostatus was set by detecting CMV pp150, pp28, p38, p52 IgG. Total CD4+ T cells were enriched by CD4 positive selection. Clones were read by immunoSEQ multiplex PCR, and TCRdb kept only the in-frame ones, dropping some. The data show 35,000 to 50,000 clones, with around 80% seen just once and approximately 0.54% held by the top ten. Germline values: CDR1 MNHNS, CDR2 SASEGT. The ends lost 10 bases at V and 0 bases at J; junction bases unmatched: 4. CDR3 length: 13 residues. Sequencing used memory CD4+ T cells from blood. This sequence was found in an adult in good health and CMV-seronegative. The V gene is TRBV6-1, the J gene TRBJ2-3; the match to TRBD1 covers 7 bases. DNA of the CDR3: TGTGCCACTCGGGACAGTAGCACAGATACGCAGTATTTT. Its translation is CATRDSSTDTQYF.